This T cell receptor beta chain was recorded in a study of T cells in tuberculosis. For the study at large: IGRA-negative adolescents, IGRA-positive adolescents with latent tuberculosis and adults with active tuberculosis formed this South African cohort.

Trimming took 1 base from V and 3 from J; bases not matched to a gene: 4. The CDR3 loop spans 15 amino acids. Germline values: CDR1 SGHTA, CDR2 FQGNSA. Produced via immunoSEQ multiplex PCR; TCRdb's table is partial and in-frame only. The sample has roughly 33,000 clones, 90% to 95% seen once. This clonotype was sampled from a donor aged 10-30 years with latent tuberculosis or without tuberculosis infection. The genes are TRBV7-2 and TRBJ1-2, with 8 positions matching TRBD1. Sequencing input: PBMCs. As DNA, the CDR3 is TGTGCCAGCAGCTTAGTTCCAGGGGGCCACTATGGCTACACCTTC. Protein sequence: CASSLVPGGHYGYTF. Full variable domain (remainder filled in from reference TRBV7-2 and TRBJ1-2): GAGVSQSPSNKVTEKGKDVELRCDPISGHTALYWYRQSLGQGLEFLIYFQGNSAPDKSGLPSDRFSAERTGGSVSTLTIQRTQQEDSAVYLCASSLVPGGHYGYTFGSGTRLTVV.